The clone carrying this T cell receptor beta chain appeared a few times. Trimming cost V 7 bases and J 8 bases, with 14 bases left between them. Germline assignment: CDR1 LNHDA and CDR2 SQIVND (reference sequence). The CDR3 is 12 amino acids. This table comes from immunoSEQ multiplex PCR, and its TCRdb copy is limited to in-frame clones, with some not included. The table records several thousand clones, less than 90% of them present only once. These data originate in a study of T cell clonotyping in hematopoietic cell transplantation. Time point meaning: recipient sample about 28 days before transplant, after cytoreduction.

The sequencing here drew on peripheral blood mononuclear cells, taken before stem cell transplant. This rearrangement joins TRBV19 to TRBJ1-1; D is perhaps TRBD1 (5 bases). The sequence was collected from a woman aged 55-70 years with acute myeloid leukemia. Some clones in this sample may be carry-over from other donors' samples. The CDR3 protein is CASNQGGGEAFF. Here the CDR3 DNA reads TGTGCCAGTAATCAGGGAGGAGGCGAAGCTTTCTTT.